The rows below give T cell receptor beta chains drawn from one sample of a study of blood T cells in healthy people across ages. TCRdb independently ran MiXCR on the 5' RACE reads; one entry per CDR3 protein. The sample records approximately 1,000,000 distinct CDR3 sequences, 40% to 55% being singletons. The sequencing sample was made of blood. The receptor source for this set is a woman between 55 and 75 years old in good health. The CDR3 runs from the conserved cysteine through the conserved F or W. The D gene is left open where the match is weak. Size tells how often a clone was seen (once, few, many) or the class of an expanded clone, and some rows leave it out.

CDR3 DNA	CDR3 protein	clone size	D gene	V gene	J gene
TGTGCCAGCAGCCTCACCCCACCGGGACAGGGGAGCTCCTATAATTCACCCCTCCACTTT	CASSLTPPGQGSSYNSPLHF	.	TRBD1	TRBV27	TRBJ1-6
TGTGCCAGTAGCTGGGGGTTTGGAACTAATGAAAAACTGTTTTTT	CASSWGFGTNEKLFF	.	.	TRBV6-5	TRBJ1-4
TGTGCCATCAATTCCCTCGGCGGTTTCAACAATGAGCAGTTCTTC	CAINSLGGFNNEQFF	few	.	TRBV10-3	TRBJ2-1
TGCAGTGCTACCCAACTAGCGTCCTCCTACGAGCAGTACTTC	CSATQLASSYEQYF	.	TRBD2	TRBV20-1	TRBJ2-7
TGTGCCAGCAGCGAAACCGGGACTAGCCCGTACGAGCAGTACTTC	CASSETGTSPYEQYF	few	TRBD2	TRBV5-5	TRBJ2-7
TGCGCCAGCAGCTCAATAGCGGGAGAGGGAGATACGCAGTATTTT	CASSSIAGEGDTQYF	few	TRBD2	TRBV5-1	TRBJ2-3
TGCAGTGCTGCCAGCGGGACTAGCACAGATACGCAGTATTTT	CSAASGTSTDTQYF	.	TRBD2	TRBV20-1	TRBJ2-3
TGTGCCAGTACCCCGGACAGGGGGGCTAGCGGGAGCTCCTACAATGAGCAGTTCTTC	CASTPDRGASGSSYNEQFF	.	.	TRBV19	TRBJ2-1
TGTGCCAGCAGCTTAGTCTTAGACACCTTCTACGAGCAGTACTTC	CASSLVLDTFYEQYF	.	.	TRBV7-4	TRBJ2-7
TGTGCCATCAGTGAGCCCACTAGCACTAGCACAGATACGCAGTATTTT	CAISEPTSTSTDTQYF	once	.	TRBV10-3	TRBJ2-3
TGTGCCAGCAGTTTAGGGGGGGCCTACAATGAGCAGTTCTTC	CASSLGGAYNEQFF	many	TRBD2	TRBV27	TRBJ2-1
TGCGCCAGCAGCTCTGGATCGACCGGGACAGGGATCGAGCAGTACTTC	CASSSGSTGTGIEQYF	few	TRBD1	TRBV5-1	TRBJ2-7
TGCAGTGCTAGAAATCCCTATAGCGGAGGTTTAGGGAGAGGGGGCAATGAGCAGTTCTTC	CSARNPYSGGLGRGGNEQFF	.	.	TRBV20-1	TRBJ2-1
TGTGCCACGGGGAGTAGCCCCTACAATGAGCAGTTCTTC	CATGSSPYNEQFF	.	.	TRBV12-3/TRBV12-4	TRBJ2-1
TGTGCCAGCAACTTCGGACAGGGCTACGAGCAGTACTTC	CASNFGQGYEQYF	.	TRBD1	TRBV12-3/TRBV12-4	TRBJ2-7
TGTGCCAGCAGTGAAACAGCTAATCAGCCCCAGCATTTT	CASSETANQPQHF	.	.	TRBV2	TRBJ1-5
TGTGCCAGCAGCCAAGAGGGGAGATACGAGCAGTACTTC	CASSQEGRYEQYF	few	.	TRBV7-8	TRBJ2-7
TGTGCCAGCAGCTTAGTGGGACTAGCGGGAGTTGGGGCCAAAAACATTCAGTACTTC	CASSLVGLAGVGAKNIQYF	.	TRBD2	TRBV11-2	TRBJ2-4
TGCAGCGTGGCACCTGATTTGAACACTGAAGCTTTCTTT	CSVAPDLNTEAFF	.	.	TRBV29-1	TRBJ1-1
TGTGCCAGCAGCCAAGATATCGGAAACGAGCAGTACTTC	CASSQDIGNEQYF	many	.	TRBV3-1	TRBJ2-7
TGTGCCATCACCGACCGCGGGGGACAGGATCCGGAGACCCAGTACTTC	CAITDRGGQDPETQYF	.	.	TRBV10-3	TRBJ2-5
TGTGCCAGCAGGCCTGGGGGGGTGGCCAAAAACATTCAGTACTTC	CASRPGGVAKNIQYF	many	TRBD2	TRBV2	TRBJ2-4
TGTGCCAGCAGTTTCCTACACCCTAACAATGAGCAGTACTTC	CASSFLHPNNEQYF	few	.	TRBV12-3/TRBV12-4	TRBJ2-7
TGTGCCAGCAGCTTAGATGGCAGGGTTGTTCCCGGCGAGCAGTACTTC	CASSLDGRVVPGEQYF	.	.	TRBV11-2	TRBJ2-7
TGCAGTGCTCCAGCACCCGGGACGGCGAACACTGAAGCTTTCTTT	CSAPAPGTANTEAFF	few	.	TRBV20-1	TRBJ1-1
TGTGCCAGCAGCGTAGAGCTAGCGGGGGTCACAGATACGCAGTATTTT	CASSVELAGVTDTQYF	.	TRBD2	TRBV9	TRBJ2-3
TGTGCCAGCAGTTTATTCCGGGGGTGGTCGAATGAGCAGTACTTC	CASSLFRGWSNEQYF	.	.	TRBV28	TRBJ2-7
TGTGCCACCACCAGGTCGTCGGGTAGCGGGAATCCCAATGAGCAGTTCTTC	CATTRSSGSGNPNEQFF	few	TRBD2	TRBV10-3	TRBJ2-1
TGTGCCAGCAGCTTCCAAGCGAGCACAGATACGCAGTATTTT	CASSFQASTDTQYF	many	.	TRBV7-9	TRBJ2-3
TGTGCCAGCAGCTCCGCTGGCCGAGGCTCTGGGGCCAACGTCCTGACTTTC	CASSSAGRGSGANVLTF	.	.	TRBV7-6	TRBJ2-6
TGCAGTGCTTGCCCGAGGCGGGGTAGCACAGATACGCAGTATTTT	CSACPRRGSTDTQYF	few	.	TRBV20-1	TRBJ2-3
TGCGCCAGCAGAATACTAGCGAGAGGCTCCCTCACAGATACGCAGTATTTT	CASRILARGSLTDTQYF	.	TRBD2	TRBV4-1	TRBJ2-3
TGTGCCAGCAGCTTTACTGGGCACAGGGGCGAGCAGTACTTC	CASSFTGHRGEQYF	.	TRBD1	TRBV5-6	TRBJ2-7
TGCAGTGCTACCAGACAGGGCGGCACTAGAAAAGAGCAGTACTTC	CSATRQGGTRKEQYF	.	TRBD1	TRBV20-1	TRBJ2-7
TGTGCCAGCAGTCTCCCTTGGACTAGTGCTCGCTCGCGGAATGAGCAGTTCTTC	CASSLPWTSARSRNEQFF	.	TRBD2	TRBV28	TRBJ2-1
TGTGCCAGCAGTGACCCGGGGCGACGGTCCTATAATTCACCCCTCCACTTT	CASSDPGRRSYNSPLHF	.	.	TRBV6-1	TRBJ1-6
TGTGCCAGCAGTTTAGCGTTTAGTGATAATTCACCCCTCCACTTT	CASSLAFSDNSPLHF	few	.	TRBV12-3/TRBV12-4	TRBJ1-6
TGTGCCAGCAGTTTAGGAAGGAATACGCAGTATTTT	CASSLGRNTQYF	few	.	TRBV12-3/TRBV12-4	TRBJ2-3
TGTGCCAGCAGCCCAAACAGGGGAATAGGGGCCAAAAACATTCAGTACTTC	CASSPNRGIGAKNIQYF	.	TRBD1	TRBV6-1	TRBJ2-4
TGCAGTGCTAGAGATCCCACAGTCGCCATGAACACTGAAGCTTTCTTT	CSARDPTVAMNTEAFF	.	.	TRBV20-1	TRBJ1-1
TGTGCCAGCAGTTTTAAGCTATACAATGAGCAGTTCTTC	CASSFKLYNEQFF	.	.	TRBV12-3/TRBV12-4	TRBJ2-1
TGTGCCAGCAGCTTAGATCTGGCCCTGGCCAAAAACATTCAGTACTTC	CASSLDLALAKNIQYF	few	.	TRBV11-2	TRBJ2-4
TGTGCCAGCAGCTTCGACAGGGGGAGCACAGATACGCAGTATTTT	CASSFDRGSTDTQYF	many	TRBD1	TRBV7-2	TRBJ2-3
TGCAGTGCTAGGGGTGTTAGGGGTCCTAATCAGCCCCAGCATTTT	CSARGVRGPNQPQHF	few	.	TRBV20-1	TRBJ1-5
TGCAGTGCTAGGATCGGTAGGAACACTGAAGCTTTCTTT	CSARIGRNTEAFF	.	.	TRBV20-1	TRBJ1-1
TGTGCCAGCAGCTTAGGCTCAGGACAGCACACAGATACGCAGTTTTTT	CASSLGSGQHTDTQFF	.	.	TRBV11-1	TRBJ2-3
TGTGCCAGCAGTACACCAGGGGTGAGAGAAAAACTGTTTTTT	CASSTPGVREKLFF	.	.	TRBV6-2/TRBV6-3	TRBJ1-4
TGTGCCAGCAGCTTTGTACAGGCCGCCTACGAGCAGTACTTC	CASSFVQAAYEQYF	.	.	TRBV5-6	TRBJ2-7
TGTGCCAGCAGCAACCCCGACCGCCGGTCCAATGAGCAGTTCTTC	CASSNPDRRSNEQFF	.	.	TRBV7-2	TRBJ2-1
TGTGCCAGCAACCCCGGGACAGGGAGCTCCTACGAGCAGTACTTC	CASNPGTGSSYEQYF	few	TRBD1	TRBV3-1	TRBJ2-7
TGTGCCATTAGACAGGGTACTGAAGCTTTCTTT	CAIRQGTEAFF	.	TRBD1	TRBV6-2/TRBV6-3	TRBJ1-1
TGTGCCAGCACCAACAGAAAACCGGGGGGCGGCTATGGCTACACCTTC	CASTNRKPGGGYGYTF	.	.	TRBV21-1	TRBJ1-2